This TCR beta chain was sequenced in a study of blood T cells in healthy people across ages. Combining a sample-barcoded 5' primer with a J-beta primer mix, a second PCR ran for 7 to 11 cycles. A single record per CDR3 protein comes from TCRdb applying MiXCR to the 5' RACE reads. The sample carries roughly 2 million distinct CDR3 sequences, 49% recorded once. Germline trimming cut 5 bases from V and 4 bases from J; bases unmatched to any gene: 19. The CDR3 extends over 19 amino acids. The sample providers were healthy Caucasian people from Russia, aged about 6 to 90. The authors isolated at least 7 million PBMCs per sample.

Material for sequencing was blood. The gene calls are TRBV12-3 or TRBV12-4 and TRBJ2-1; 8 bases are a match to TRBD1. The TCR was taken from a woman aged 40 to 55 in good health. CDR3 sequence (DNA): TGTGCCAGCAGTCGCAGACAGGGGATCGCTATCGGCGTTTACAATGAGCAGTTCTTC. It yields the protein CASSRRQGIAIGVYNEQFF.